A selection of T cell receptor beta chains follows, all from one sample in a study of beta chain features in type 1 diabetes. Profiled with immunoSEQ multiplex PCR; TCRdb holds only in-frame clones, not every one. The sample includes about 150,000 clones, 8.1% of them seen just once. The sample consisted of central memory CD4+ T cells from blood. These receptors were obtained from a man between 18 and 35 years old in good health. Each CDR3 is given with its conserved first and last residue. The D gene is left open where the match is weak. A clone size is listed for some rows: how often the clone was seen (once, few, many), or a class if it is expanded.

V gene	CDR3 length	D gene	J gene	clone size	CDR3 protein	CDR3 DNA
TRBV5-4	16	TRBD2	TRBJ2-3	NA	CASSSNSGGGTDTQYF	TGTGCCAGCAGCTCTAATAGCGGGGGGGGCACAGATACGCAGTATTTT
TRBV4-3	16	NA	TRBJ1-4	NA	CASSRSGGARGEKLFF	TGCGCCAGCAGCCGTTCGGGCGGGGCGCGGGGTGAAAAACTGTTTTTT
TRBV11-2	15	NA	TRBJ2-2	few	CASSLQGSNTGELFF	TGTGCCAGCAGCTTACAGGGAAGTAACACCGGGGAGCTGTTTTTT
TRBV30	14	TRBD1	TRBJ1-6	many	CAWRQGASNSPLHF	TGTGCCTGGAGACAGGGGGCAAGTAATTCACCCCTCCACTTT
TRBV30	18	TRBD1	TRBJ2-3	few	CAWSVFGTGPLRTDTQYF	TGTGCCTGGAGTGTGTTCGGGACAGGACCTTTACGCACAGATACGCAGTATTTT
TRBV7-2	15	TRBD2	TRBJ2-3	few	CASSLVAGGPNTQYF	TGTGCCAGCAGCTTAGTAGCGGGGGGGCCCAATACGCAGTATTTT
TRBV7-3	14	TRBD1	TRBJ2-1	many	CASSLAGQGGEQFF	TGTGCCAGCAGCTTAGCGGGACAGGGTGGGGAGCAGTTCTTC
TRBV30	14	NA	TRBJ2-5	many	CAWNQGSGVKTQYF	TGTGCCTGGAACCAGGGGAGCGGGGTAAAGACCCAGTACTTC
TRBV6-5	15	TRBD2	TRBJ2-7	NA	CASSGASGRAYEQYF	TGTGCCAGCAGTGGGGCTAGCGGGAGGGCCTACGAGCAGTACTTC
TRBV28	14	NA	TRBJ2-7	few	CASSFPGGTYEQYF	TGTGCCAGCAGTTTTCCCGGGGGGACATACGAGCAGTACTTC
TRBV5-1	12	NA	TRBJ2-7	few	CASSPSEYEQYF	TGCGCCAGCAGCCCCAGCGAGTACGAGCAGTACTTC
TRBV6-1	13	NA	TRBJ2-2	few	CASSESDTGELFF	TGTGCCAGCAGTGAATCTGACACCGGGGAGCTGTTTTTT
TRBV2	12	NA	TRBJ2-1	few	CASSADSDEQFF	TGTGCCAGCAGTGCTGACAGCGATGAGCAGTTCTTC
TRBV28	14	TRBD1	TRBJ1-1	NA	CASSRSGGGTEAFF	TGTGCCAGCAGCAGGTCAGGGGGCGGGACTGAAGCTTTCTTT
TRBV5-1	16	TRBD1	TRBJ1-6	few	CASSLNTGAANSPLHF	TGCGCCAGCAGCTTGAATACAGGGGCGGCTAATTCACCCCTCCACTTT
TRBV6-5	15	TRBD2	TRBJ2-3	few	CASRRGLASTDTQYF	TGTGCCAGCAGACGAGGACTAGCGAGCACAGATACGCAGTATTTT
TRBV7-9	16	TRBD2	TRBJ2-1	NA	CASSSGLARSYNEQFF	TGTGCCAGCAGCTCGGGACTAGCGCGCTCCTACAATGAGCAGTTCTTC
TRBV29-1	20	NA	TRBJ2-6	few	CSVEDTQGGGELTGANVLTF	TGCAGCGTTGAAGATACCCAGGGAGGGGGTGAGCTTACTGGGGCCAACGTCCTGACTTTC
TRBV4-3	17	NA	TRBJ2-5	NA	CASSQGVSPSSQETQYF	TGCGCCAGCAGCCAAGGTGTGTCCCCTAGCAGCCAAGAGACCCAGTACTTC
TRBV18	16	TRBD1	TRBJ2-6	few	CASSLDRRSGANVLTF	TGTGCCAGCTCACTGGACAGGCGCTCTGGGGCCAACGTCCTGACTTTC
TRBV4-1	16	TRBD2	TRBJ2-3	few	CASSQDAAGGTDTQYF	TGCGCCAGCAGCCAAGATGCAGCGGGGGGCACAGATACGCAGTATTTT
TRBV2	15	NA	TRBJ2-3	NA	CASSPRGSGTDTQYF	TGTGCCAGCAGTCCCCGAGGTAGCGGCACAGATACGCAGTATTTT
TRBV30	14	NA	TRBJ1-5	few	CAYTQGLGNQPQHF	TGTGCCTATACACAGGGCTTGGGCAATCAGCCCCAGCATTTT
TRBV11-1	19	TRBD2	TRBJ2-1	NA	CASSLVVSGGAGSYNEQFF	TGTGCCAGCAGCTTAGTCGTTAGCGGGGGGGCCGGATCCTACAATGAGCAGTTCTTC
TRBV7-2	16	NA	TRBJ2-6	few	CASTRDQGAGANVLTF	TGTGCCAGCACGCGGGACCAGGGGGCTGGGGCCAACGTCCTGACTTTC
TRBV11-2	15	TRBD1	TRBJ2-5	NA	CASSLAGGKGETQYF	TGTGCCAGCAGCTTAGCAGGGGGAAAAGGAGAGACCCAGTACTTC
TRBV29-1	13	NA	TRBJ2-3	NA	CSVAGVSSDTQYF	TGCAGCGTTGCGGGAGTTTCATCCGATACGCAGTATTTT
TRBV5-1	13	TRBD2	TRBJ2-3	few	CASNSGGSDTQYF	TGCGCCAGCAATAGCGGGGGGTCAGATACGCAGTATTTT
TRBV7-8	15	TRBD2	TRBJ2-7	NA	CASSLVRLREGEQYF	TGTGCCAGCAGCTTAGTTCGCCTACGGGAGGGGGAGCAGTACTTC
TRBV6-1	14	TRBD1	TRBJ2-5	NA	CASSEDRGRETQYF	TGTGCCAGCAGTGAGGACAGGGGGCGGGAGACCCAGTACTTC